This T cell receptor (delta chain) stems from a study of gamma-delta chains in newborns, infants, children. Turning to this clone: One end of the junction is discordant with germline, which a read error may explain. This sample also contains other DNA sequences that code for the same CDR3.

TCRdb reanalysed the reads with CATT. The table has about 9,200 delta-chain clones, about 22% seen once. This CDR3 contains 19 residues. The germline gives CDR1 GEAIGNYY, CDR2 EKD. The J gene is TRDJ1, the V gene TRDV2; possible D gene TRDD3, 5 bases. What was sequenced was blood. The source of this sequence is a child who was a newborn, infant or young child, either healthy, febrile or measles-vaccinated (not recorded which). As DNA, the CDR3 is TGCGCCTGTGACACCCTGTCGGCGGGGAAGCCGCCGGGGGTGGGTAAACTCATCTTT. Translating gives CACDTLSAGKPPGVGKLIF.